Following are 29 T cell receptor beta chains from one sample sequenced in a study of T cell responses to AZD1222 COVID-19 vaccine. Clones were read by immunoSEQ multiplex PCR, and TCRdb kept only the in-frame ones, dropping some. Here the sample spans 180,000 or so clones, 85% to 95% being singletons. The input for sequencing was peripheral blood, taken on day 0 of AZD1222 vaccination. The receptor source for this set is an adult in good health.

CDR3 nucleotide sequence: TGTGCCAGCAGTTTGGGCCCGTACTCTGGAAACACCATATATTTT. This encodes CASSLGPYSGNTIYF. The J gene is TRBJ1-3, the V gene TRBV27; no reliable D call. This CDR3 region has 15 residues. V gave up 3 bases and J gave up 0 bases, with 9 bases separating them. The germline V gene encodes CDR1 MNHEY and CDR2 SMNVEV (reference sequence).

In DNA, the CDR3 is TGTGCCAGCAGTGGGGCAGGGGACAATCAGCCCCAGCATTTT. Translated: CASSGAGDNQPQHF. The genes are TRBV27 and TRBJ1-5; possibly TRBD1 for D (6 bases). The CDR3 covers 14 residues. The V gene lost 5 bases and the J gene lost 3 bases, with 11 bases spanning the gap. Germline-derived CDR1 and CDR2 are MNHEY and SMNVEV (reference sequence).

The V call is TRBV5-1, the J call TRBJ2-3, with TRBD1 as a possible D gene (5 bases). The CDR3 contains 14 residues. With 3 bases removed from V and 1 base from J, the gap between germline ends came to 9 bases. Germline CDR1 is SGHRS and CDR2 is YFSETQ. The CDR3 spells CASSSRAGTDTQYF. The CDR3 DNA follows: TGCGCCAGCAGCTCCAGGGCGGGCACAGATACGCAGTATTTT.

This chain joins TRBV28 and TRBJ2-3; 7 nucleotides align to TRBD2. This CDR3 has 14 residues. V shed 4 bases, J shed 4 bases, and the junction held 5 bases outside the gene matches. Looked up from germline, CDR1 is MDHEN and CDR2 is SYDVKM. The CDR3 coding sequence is TGTGCCAGCAGTTCTCAGGCGGGAGCAGATACGCAGTATTTT. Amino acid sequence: CASSSQAGADTQYF. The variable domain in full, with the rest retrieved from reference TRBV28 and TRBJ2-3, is DVKVTQSSRYLVKRTGEKVFLECVQDMDHENMFWYRQDPGLGLRLIYFSYDVKMKEKGDIPEGYSVSREKKERFSLILESASTNQTSMYLCASSSQAGADTQYFGPGTRLTVL.

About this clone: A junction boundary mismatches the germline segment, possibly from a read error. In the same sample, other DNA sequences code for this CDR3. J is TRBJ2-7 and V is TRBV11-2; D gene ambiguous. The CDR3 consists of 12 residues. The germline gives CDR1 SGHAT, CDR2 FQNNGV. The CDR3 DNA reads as TGTGCCAGCAGCTTACATCCCGGCGAGCAGTATTTC. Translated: CASSLHPGEQYF.

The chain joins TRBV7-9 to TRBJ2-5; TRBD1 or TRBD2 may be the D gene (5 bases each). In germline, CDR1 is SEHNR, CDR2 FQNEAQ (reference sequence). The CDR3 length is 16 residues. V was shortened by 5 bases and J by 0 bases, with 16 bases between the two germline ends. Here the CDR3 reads CASSRGDGTYQETQYF. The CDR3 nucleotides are TGTGCCAGCAGCCGTGGAGACGGGACCTACCAAGAGACCCAGTACTTC.

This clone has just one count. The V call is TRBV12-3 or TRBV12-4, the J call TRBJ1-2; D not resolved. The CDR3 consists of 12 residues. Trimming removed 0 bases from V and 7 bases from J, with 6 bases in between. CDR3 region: CASSLALSGYTF. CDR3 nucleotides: TGTGCCAGCAGTTTAGCGCTCTCTGGCTACACCTTC.

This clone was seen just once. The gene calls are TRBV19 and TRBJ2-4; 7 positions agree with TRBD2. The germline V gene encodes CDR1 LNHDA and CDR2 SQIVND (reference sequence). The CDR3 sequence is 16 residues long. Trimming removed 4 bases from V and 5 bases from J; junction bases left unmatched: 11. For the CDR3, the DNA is TGTGCCAGTAGTAGGGGAGGGACTGTTGCTCAAAACATTCAGTACTTC. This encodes CASSRGGTVAQNIQYF.

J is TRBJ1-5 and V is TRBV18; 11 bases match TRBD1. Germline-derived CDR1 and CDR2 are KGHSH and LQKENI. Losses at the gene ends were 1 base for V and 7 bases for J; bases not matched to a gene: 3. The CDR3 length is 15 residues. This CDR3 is CASSPRDRGNQPQHF. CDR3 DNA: TGTGCCAGCTCACCACGGGACAGGGGGAACCAGCCCCAGCATTTT.

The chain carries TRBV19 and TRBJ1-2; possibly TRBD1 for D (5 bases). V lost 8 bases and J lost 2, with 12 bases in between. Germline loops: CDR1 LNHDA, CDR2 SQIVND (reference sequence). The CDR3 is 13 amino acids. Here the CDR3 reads CASGGRANYGYTF. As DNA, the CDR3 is TGTGCCAGTGGTGGCAGGGCAAACTATGGCTACACCTTC.

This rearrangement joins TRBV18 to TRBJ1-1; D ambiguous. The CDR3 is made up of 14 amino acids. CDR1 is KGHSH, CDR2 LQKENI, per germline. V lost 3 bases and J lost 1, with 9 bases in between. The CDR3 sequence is CASSPTQTNTEAFF. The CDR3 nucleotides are TGTGCCAGCTCACCTACACAGACGAACACTGAAGCTTTCTTT.

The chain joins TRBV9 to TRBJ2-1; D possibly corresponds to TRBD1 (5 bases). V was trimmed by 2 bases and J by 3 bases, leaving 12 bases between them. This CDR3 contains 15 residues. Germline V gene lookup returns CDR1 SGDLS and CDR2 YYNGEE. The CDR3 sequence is CASSVGQGFYNEQFF. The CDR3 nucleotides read TGTGCCAGCAGCGTTGGGCAGGGATTCTACAATGAGCAGTTCTTC. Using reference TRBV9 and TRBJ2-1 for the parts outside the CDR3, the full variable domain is DSGVTQTPKHLITATGQRVTLRCSPRSGDLSVYWYQQSLDQGLQFLIQYYNGEERAKGNILERFSAQQFPDLHSELNLSSLELGDSALYFCASSVGQGFYNEQFFGPGTRLTVL.

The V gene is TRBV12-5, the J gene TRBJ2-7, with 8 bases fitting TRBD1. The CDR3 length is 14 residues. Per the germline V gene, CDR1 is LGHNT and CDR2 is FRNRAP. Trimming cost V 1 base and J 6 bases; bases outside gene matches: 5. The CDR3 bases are TGTGCTAGTGGTTTGGGACAGGGGAAGGGCGAGCAGTACTTC. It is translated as CASGLGQGKGEQYF.

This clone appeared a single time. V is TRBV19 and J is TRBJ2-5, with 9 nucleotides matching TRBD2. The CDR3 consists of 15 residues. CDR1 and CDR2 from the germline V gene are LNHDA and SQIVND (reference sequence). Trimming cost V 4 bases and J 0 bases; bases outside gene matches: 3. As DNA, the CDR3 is TGTGCCAGTAGTACTAGCGGGATTTACCAAGAGACCCAGTACTTC. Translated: CASSTSGIYQETQYF. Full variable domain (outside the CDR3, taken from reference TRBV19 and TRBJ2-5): DGGITQSPKYLFRKEGQNVTLSCEQNLNHDAMYWYRQDPGQGLRLIYYSQIVNDFQKGDIAEGYSVSREKKESFPLTVTSAQKNPTAFYLCASSTSGIYQETQYFGPGTRLLVL.

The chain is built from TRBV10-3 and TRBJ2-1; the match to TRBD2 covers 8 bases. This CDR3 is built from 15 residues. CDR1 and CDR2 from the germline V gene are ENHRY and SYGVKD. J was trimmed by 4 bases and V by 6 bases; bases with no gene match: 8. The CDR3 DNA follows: TGTGCCATCAGGACCAGCGGGAGTCCGTACAATGAGCAGTTCTTC. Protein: CAIRTSGSPYNEQFF.

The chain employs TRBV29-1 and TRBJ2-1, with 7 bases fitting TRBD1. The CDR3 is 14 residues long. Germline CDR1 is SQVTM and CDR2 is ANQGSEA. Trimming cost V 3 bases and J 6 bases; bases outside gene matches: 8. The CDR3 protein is CSVDRGLLGNEQFF. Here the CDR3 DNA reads TGCAGCGTTGATAGGGGGCTCCTTGGCAATGAGCAGTTCTTC.

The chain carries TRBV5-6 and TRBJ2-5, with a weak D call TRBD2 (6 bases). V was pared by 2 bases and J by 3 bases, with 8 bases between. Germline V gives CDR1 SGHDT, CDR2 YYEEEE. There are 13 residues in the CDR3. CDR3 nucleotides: TGTGCCAGCAGCTTCGGGGGAGAAGAGACCCAGTACTTC. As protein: CASSFGGEETQYF.

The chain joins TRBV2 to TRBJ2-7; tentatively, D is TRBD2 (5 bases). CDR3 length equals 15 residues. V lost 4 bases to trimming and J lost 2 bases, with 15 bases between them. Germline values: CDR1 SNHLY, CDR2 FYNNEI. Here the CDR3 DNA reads TGTGCCAGCAGTGGTGGACCTAGCTTAACCTACGAGCAGTACTTC. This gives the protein CASSGGPSLTYEQYF.

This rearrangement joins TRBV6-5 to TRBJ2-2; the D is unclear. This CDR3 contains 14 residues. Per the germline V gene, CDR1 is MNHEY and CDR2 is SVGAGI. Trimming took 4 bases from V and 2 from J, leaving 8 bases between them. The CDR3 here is CASSLGSNTGELFF. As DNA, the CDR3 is TGTGCCAGCAGTTTAGGCAGTAACACCGGGGAGCTGTTTTTT.

CDR3 sequence (DNA): TGTGCCAGCAGCTTTACAGGGAGCGGCTACACCTTC. Its translation is CASSFTGSGYTF. V gene TRBV11-2 combines with J gene TRBJ1-2; D might be TRBD1 (6 bases). Germline V gives CDR1 SGHAT, CDR2 FQNNGV. The V and J ends lost 3 bases and 8 bases respectively, with 10 bases between them. The CDR3 is 12 amino acids.

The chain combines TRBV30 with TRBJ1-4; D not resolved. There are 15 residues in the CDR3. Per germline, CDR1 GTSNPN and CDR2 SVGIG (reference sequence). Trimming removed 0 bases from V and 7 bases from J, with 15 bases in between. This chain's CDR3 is CAWSVLALGREKLFF. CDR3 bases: TGTGCCTGGAGTGTACTGGCCCTTGGTCGTGAAAAACTGTTTTTT.

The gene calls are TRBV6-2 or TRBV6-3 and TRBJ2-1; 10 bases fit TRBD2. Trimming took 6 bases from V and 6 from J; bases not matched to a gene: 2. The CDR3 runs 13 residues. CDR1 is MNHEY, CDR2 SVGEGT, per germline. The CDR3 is CASSLAGVNEQFF. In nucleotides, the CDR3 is TGTGCCAGCAGCCTAGCGGGAGTCAATGAGCAGTTCTTC.

The CDR3 loop is CASSVEGPSMGKLFF. The CDR3 nucleotides read TGCGCCAGCAGTGTTGAAGGACCGTCGATGGGAAAACTGTTTTTT. This chain joins TRBV5-1 and TRBJ1-4; unclear D gene. The CDR3 has 15 amino acids. CDR1 SGHRS and CDR2 YFSETQ come from the germline V gene. The V gene lost 5 bases and the J gene lost 10 bases, with 21 bases spanning the gap.

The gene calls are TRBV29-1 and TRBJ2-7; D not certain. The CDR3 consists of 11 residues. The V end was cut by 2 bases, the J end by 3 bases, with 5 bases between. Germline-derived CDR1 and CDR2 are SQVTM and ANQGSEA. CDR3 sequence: CSVERGYEQYF. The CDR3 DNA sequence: TGCAGCGTTGAAAGAGGCTACGAGCAGTACTTC.

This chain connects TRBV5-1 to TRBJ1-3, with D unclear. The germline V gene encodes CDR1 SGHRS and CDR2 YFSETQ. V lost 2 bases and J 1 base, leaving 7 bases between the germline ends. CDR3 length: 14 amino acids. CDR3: CASSLTPSGNTIYF. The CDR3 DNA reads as TGCGCCAGCAGCTTAACACCTTCTGGAAACACCATATATTTT. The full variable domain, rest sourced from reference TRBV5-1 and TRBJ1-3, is KAGVTQTPRYLIKTRGQQVTLSCSPISGHRSVSWYQQTPGQGLQFLFEYFSETQRNKGNFPGRFSGRQFSNSRSEMNVSTLELGDSALYLCASSLTPSGNTIYFGEGSWLTVV.

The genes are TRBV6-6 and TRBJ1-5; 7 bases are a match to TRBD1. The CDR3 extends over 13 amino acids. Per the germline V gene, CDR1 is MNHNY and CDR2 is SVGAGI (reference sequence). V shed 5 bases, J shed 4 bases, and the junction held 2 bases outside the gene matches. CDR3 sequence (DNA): TGTGCCAGCAGTGGGACAGCTAATCAGCCCCAGCATTTT. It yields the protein CASSGTANQPQHF.

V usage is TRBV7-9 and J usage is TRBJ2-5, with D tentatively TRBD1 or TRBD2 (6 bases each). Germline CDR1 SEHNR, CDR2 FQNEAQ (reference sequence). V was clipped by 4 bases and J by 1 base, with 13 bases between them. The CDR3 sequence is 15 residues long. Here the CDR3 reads CASSYVGGPQETQYF. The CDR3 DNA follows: TGTGCCAGCAGCTACGTGGGGGGCCCCCAAGAGACCCAGTACTTC.

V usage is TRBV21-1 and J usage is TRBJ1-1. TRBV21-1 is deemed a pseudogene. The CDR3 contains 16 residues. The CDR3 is CASSKGVHQPNTEAFF. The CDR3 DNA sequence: TGTGCCAGCAGCAAAGGCGTCCACCAACCGAACACTGAAGCTTTCTTT.

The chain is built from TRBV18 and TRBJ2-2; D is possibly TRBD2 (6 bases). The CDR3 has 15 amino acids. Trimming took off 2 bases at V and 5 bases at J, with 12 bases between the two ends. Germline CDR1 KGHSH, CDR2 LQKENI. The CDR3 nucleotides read TGTGCCAGCTCACCAGGGACTGAAAAGACCGGGGAGCTGTTTTTT. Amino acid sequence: CASSPGTEKTGELFF.